Following are 21 T cell receptor beta chains from one sample sequenced in a study of T cells and Merkel cell carcinoma outcomes. Sequencing was performed with immunoSEQ multiplex PCR; in TCRdb, only in-frame clones are kept and a portion is missing. Here the sample spans about 15,000 clones, roughly 80% being singletons. Input material: tumor tissue from Merkel cell carcinoma. These TCRs come from a human donor with Merkel cell carcinoma.

This clone was detected only a few times. The V and J genes are TRBV6-1 and TRBJ1-6; D is unclear. The CDR3 is made up of 13 amino acids. In germline, CDR1 is MNHNS, CDR2 SASEGT. Trimming cost V 1 base and J 7 bases, with 5 bases left between them. DNA of the CDR3: TGTGCCAGCAGTGAAGATTTAAATTCACCCCTCCACTTT. Amino acid sequence: CASSEDLNSPLHF.

This clone is labeled as large. This chain links TRBV30 with TRBJ2-7, with TRBD1 identical over 7 bases. The J segment lost 12 bases and the V segment lost 1 base, leaving 6 bases of the junction unmatched. Germline V gene sequence: CDR1 GTSNPN, CDR2 SVGIG (reference sequence). The CDR3 covers 11 residues. The CDR3 bases are TGTGCCTGGAGTGGTACCGGGACAGTGTACTTC. It translates to CAWSGTGTVYF.

The chain has TRBV27 and TRBJ2-1, with 8 nucleotides matching TRBD2. J lost 5 bases, V lost 1 base, and 4 bases had no gene match. The CDR3 is made up of 15 amino acids. Germline V gene sequence: CDR1 MNHEY, CDR2 SMNVEV (reference sequence). This chain's CDR3 is CASSLFSGGNNEQFF. In nucleotides, the CDR3 is TGTGCCAGCAGTTTATTCAGCGGGGGTAACAATGAGCAGTTCTTC.

The gene calls are TRBV28 and TRBJ1-1; 8 bases fit TRBD1. The J segment lost 1 base and the V segment lost 3 bases, leaving 4 bases of the junction unmatched. The CDR3 is 15 residues long. Germline lookup yields CDR1 MDHEN and CDR2 SYDVKM. CDR3 sequence (DNA): TGTGCCAGCAGTTTCCCCGACAGGGGGAACACTGAAGCTTTCTTT. Protein: CASSFPDRGNTEAFF.

As regards this clone: Other DNA sequences within the sample encode an identical CDR3. The V call is TRBV6-1, the J call TRBJ1-5, with 8 bases matching TRBD1. Trimming cost V 9 bases and J 6 bases; bases outside gene matches: 10. Germline V gene lookup returns CDR1 MNHNS and CDR2 SASEGT. CDR3 length: 14 amino acids. CDR3 in amino acids: CASRSTGDVQPQHF. CDR3 in DNA: TGTGCCAGTAGGTCGACAGGGGATGTTCAGCCCCAGCATTTT.

This chain connects TRBV7-9 to TRBJ2-5; D remains unclear. From germline, CDR1 is SEHNR and CDR2 FQNEAQ (reference sequence). V was cut by 1 base and J by 4 bases, with 1 base left in between. The CDR3 has 11 amino acids. The CDR3 here is CASSLVETQYF. As DNA, the CDR3 is TGTGCCAGCAGCTTAGTAGAGACCCAGTACTTC.

This clone was seen more than once but under ten times. The rearrangement joins TRBV19 to TRBJ2-5; 9 bases map to TRBD1. V was pared by 5 bases and J by 5 bases, with 9 bases of the junction left unmatched. The CDR3 extends over 15 amino acids. The germline gives CDR1 LNHDA, CDR2 SQIVND (reference sequence). DNA for the CDR3: TGTGCCAGTAGTGTATCCGGGACAGGGTCGGAGACCCAGTACTTC. Amino acids: CASSVSGTGSETQYF.

This chain joins TRBV10-3 and TRBJ2-2, with TRBD2 identical over 8 bases. The CDR3 has 17 residues. Unmatched junction bases numbered 9, after V lost 0 bases and J lost 6 bases. Germline V gene sequence: CDR1 ENHRY, CDR2 SYGVKD. The CDR3 nucleotides read TGTGCCATCAGTGAGTCTAGCGGGACTAGTGAACCCGGGGAGCTGTTTTTT. Translating it yields CAISESSGTSEPGELFF.

The gene calls are TRBV6-6 and TRBJ2-2; unclear D gene. Germline V lookup: CDR1 MNHNY, CDR2 SVGAGI (reference sequence). Between the trimmed V and J ends, which lost 4 bases and 1 base, there was a span of 4 bases. The CDR3 sequence is 13 residues long. CDR3 loop: CASSSGNTGELFF. CDR3 sequence (DNA): TGTGCCAGCAGTTCAGGGAACACCGGGGAGCTGTTTTTT.

The rearrangement links TRBV7-9 to TRBJ2-1; D not resolved. Trimming left V 8 bases short and J 7 bases short, with 15 bases between. CDR3 length: 13 residues. The germline gives CDR1 SEHNR, CDR2 FQNEAQ (reference sequence). This CDR3 reads CASSSPGENEQFF. In DNA form, the CDR3 reads TGTGCCAGCTCATCCCCGGGTGAAAATGAGCAGTTCTTC.

The gene calls are TRBV7-9 and TRBJ2-7; 10 bases agree with TRBD1. The CDR3 is made up of 16 amino acids. V lost 4 bases and J lost 6; bases outside the gene matches: 12. Germline lookup yields CDR1 SEHNR and CDR2 FQNEAQ (reference sequence). The CDR3 reads CASSSDGRTGGFEQYF. The CDR3 DNA reads as TGTGCCAGCAGCTCCGATGGGCGGACAGGGGGTTTCGAGCAGTACTTC.

Notes on this clone: The missing conserved phenylalanine or tryptophan at the end of this CDR3 makes a read error likely. V is TRBV7-9 and J is TRBJ1-1; 7 bases line up with TRBD1. V gave up 1 base and J gave up 3 bases; unmatched junction bases: 2. Per the germline V gene, CDR1 is SEHNR and CDR2 is FQNEAQ (reference sequence). The length of the CDR3 is 14 residues. CDR3 in DNA: TGTGCCAGCAGCTTAGTTCAGGGGGACACTGAAGCTTTCCTT. It codes for CASSLVQGDTEAFL.

The chain is built from TRBV19 and TRBJ2-1, with 7 bases identical to TRBD2. There are 14 residues in the CDR3. The V segment lost 10 bases and the J segment 4 bases; nucleotides outside the gene matches: 10. From germline, CDR1 is LNHDA and CDR2 SQIVND (reference sequence). The CDR3 sequence is CATRERGGYNEQFF. Written as DNA, the CDR3 is TGTGCCACCCGGGAGAGGGGAGGGTACAATGAGCAGTTCTTC.

The chain is built from TRBV7-6 and TRBJ1-6; tentatively, D is TRBD1 (5 bases). Trimming removed 5 bases from V and 0 bases from J, with 14 bases in between. The CDR3 length is 17 residues. Per the germline V gene, CDR1 is SGHVS and CDR2 is FNYEAQ. DNA of the CDR3: TGTGCCAGCAGCCCTCAGGGATCGAGCTCCTATAATTCACCCCTCCACTTT. This encodes CASSPQGSSSYNSPLHF.

This clone appeared a single time. The V gene is TRBV28, the J gene TRBJ1-2; TRBD1 aligns across 10 bases. V gave up 5 bases and J gave up 4 bases; unmatched junction bases: 4. Germline V gives CDR1 MDHEN, CDR2 SYDVKM. The CDR3 loop spans 14 amino acids. CDR3 in amino acids: CASSGDRGLYGYTF. CDR3 DNA sequence: TGTGCCAGCAGTGGGGACAGGGGCCTCTATGGCTACACCTTC.

This chain joins TRBV9 and TRBJ2-3, with D perhaps matching TRBD1 (5 bases). Trimming took 5 bases from V and 6 from J, leaving 7 bases between them. The germline gives CDR1 SGDLS, CDR2 YYNGEE. CDR3 length: 11 amino acids. The CDR3 DNA is TGTGCCAGCAGTGCAGGGGATACGCAGTATTTT. The encoded protein is CASSAGDTQYF. Together with reference TRBV9 and TRBJ2-3, the CDR3 gives the full variable domain: DSGVTQTPKHLITATGQRVTLRCSPRSGDLSVYWYQQSLDQGLQFLIQYYNGEERAKGNILERFSAQQFPDLHSELNLSSLELGDSALYFCASSAGDTQYFGPGTRLTVL.

The rearrangement links TRBV10-3 to TRBJ2-7, with 10 bases identical to TRBD1. This CDR3 has 13 residues. Germline CDR1 reads ENHRY; CDR2 reads SYGVKD. The V and J ends lost 1 base and 7 bases, in that order; junction bases with no gene match: 1. The DNA for the CDR3 is TGTGCCATCAGTGAGTTGGACAGGGGGGAGCAGTACTTC. Its translation is CAISELDRGEQYF.

The chain has TRBV2 and TRBJ2-7; TRBD2 aligns across 13 bases. V trimming: 6 bases; J trimming: 7 bases; junction bases outside the gene matches: 3. Germline CDR1 and CDR2: SNHLY and FYNNEI. The CDR3 is 13 residues long. CDR3: CASRLAGGKEQYF. The DNA of the CDR3 is TGTGCCAGCAGACTAGCGGGGGGGAAAGAGCAGTACTTC.

The V and J genes are TRBV14 and TRBJ1-1, with D tentatively TRBD1 (6 bases). The CDR3 spans 14 residues. V was pared by 4 bases and J by 0 bases, with 9 bases between. The germline V gene has CDR1 SGHDN and CDR2 FVKESK. The DNA of the CDR3 is TGTGCCAGCAGCCGGACAGCAATGAACACTGAAGCTTTCTTT. It specifies CASSRTAMNTEAFF.

This clone appeared a single time. CDR3 loop: CASSHDRAYEQYF. The CDR3 DNA sequence: TGTGCCAGCAGCCACGACAGGGCCTACGAGCAGTACTTC. The V gene is TRBV6-5, the J gene TRBJ2-7; the match to TRBD1 covers 7 bases. From germline, CDR1 is MNHEY and CDR2 SVGAGI. CDR3 length equals 13 residues. The trim removed 6 bases at V and 2 bases at J, leaving 4 bases unmatched.

The count of this clone is one. This chain links TRBV5-1 with TRBJ1-6; D is possibly TRBD1 (5 bases). CDR1 and CDR2 (germline): SGHRS, YFSETQ. Trimming removed 4 bases from V and 6 bases from J, with 14 bases in between. The CDR3 runs 15 residues. CDR3 nucleotide sequence: TGCGCCAGCAGCCCAGCGGGACCTAGTAATTCACCCCTCCACTTT. Protein product: CASSPAGPSNSPLHF.